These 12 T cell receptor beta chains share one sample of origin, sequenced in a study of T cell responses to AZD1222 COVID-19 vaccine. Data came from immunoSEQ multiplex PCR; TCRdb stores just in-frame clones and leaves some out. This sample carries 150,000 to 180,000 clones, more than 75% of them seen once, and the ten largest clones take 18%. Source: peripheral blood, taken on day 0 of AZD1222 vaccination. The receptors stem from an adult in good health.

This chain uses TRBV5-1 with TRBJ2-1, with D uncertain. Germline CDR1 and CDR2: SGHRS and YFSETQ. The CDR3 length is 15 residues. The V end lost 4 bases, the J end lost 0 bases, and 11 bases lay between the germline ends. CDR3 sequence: CASSLLLSSYNEQFF. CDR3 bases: TGCGCCAGCAGCCTTCTCTTAAGCTCCTACAATGAGCAGTTCTTC. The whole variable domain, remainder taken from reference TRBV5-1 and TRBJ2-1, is KAGVTQTPRYLIKTRGQQVTLSCSPISGHRSVSWYQQTPGQGLQFLFEYFSETQRNKGNFPGRFSGRQFSNSRSEMNVSTLELGDSALYLCASSLLLSSYNEQFFGPGTRLTVL.

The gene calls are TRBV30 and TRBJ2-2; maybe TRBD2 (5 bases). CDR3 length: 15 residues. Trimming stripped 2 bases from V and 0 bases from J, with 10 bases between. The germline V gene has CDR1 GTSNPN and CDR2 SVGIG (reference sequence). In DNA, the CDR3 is TGTGCCTGGAGTCTACTAGGGTCGAACACCGGGGAGCTGTTTTTT. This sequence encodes CAWSLLGSNTGELFF. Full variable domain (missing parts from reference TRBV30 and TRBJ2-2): SQTIHQWPATLVQPVGSPLSLECTVEGTSNPNLYWYRQAAGRGLQLLFYSVGIGQISSEVPQNLSASRPQDRQFILSSKKLLLSDSGFYLCAWSLLGSNTGELFFGEGSRLTVL.

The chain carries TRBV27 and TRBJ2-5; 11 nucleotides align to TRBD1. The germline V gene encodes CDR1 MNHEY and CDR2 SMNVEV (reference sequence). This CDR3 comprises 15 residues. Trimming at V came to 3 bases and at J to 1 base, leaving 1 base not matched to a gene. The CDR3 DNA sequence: TGTGCCAGCAGTTTTGGGACAGGGGGCCAAGAGACCCAGTACTTC. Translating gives CASSFGTGGQETQYF.

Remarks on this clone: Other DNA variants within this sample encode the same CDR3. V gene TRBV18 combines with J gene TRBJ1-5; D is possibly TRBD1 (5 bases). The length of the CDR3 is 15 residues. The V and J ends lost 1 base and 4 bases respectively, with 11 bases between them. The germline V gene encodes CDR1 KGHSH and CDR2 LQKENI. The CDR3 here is CASSPRQGGNQPQHF. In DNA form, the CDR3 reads TGTGCCAGCTCACCACGTCAGGGAGGGAATCAGCCCCAGCATTTT.

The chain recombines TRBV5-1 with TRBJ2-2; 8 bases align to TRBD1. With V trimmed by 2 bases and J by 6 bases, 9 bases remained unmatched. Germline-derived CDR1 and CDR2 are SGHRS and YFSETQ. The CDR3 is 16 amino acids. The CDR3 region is CASSFAPGGAAGELFF. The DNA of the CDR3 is TGCGCCAGCAGCTTTGCGCCAGGGGGCGCGGCCGGGGAGCTGTTTTTT.

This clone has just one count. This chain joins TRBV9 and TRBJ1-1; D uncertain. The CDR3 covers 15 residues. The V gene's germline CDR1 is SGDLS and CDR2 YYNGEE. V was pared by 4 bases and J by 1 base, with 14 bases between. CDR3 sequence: CASSSAEGPNTEAFF. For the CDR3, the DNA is TGTGCCAGCAGCTCCGCCGAGGGCCCGAACACTGAAGCTTTCTTT.

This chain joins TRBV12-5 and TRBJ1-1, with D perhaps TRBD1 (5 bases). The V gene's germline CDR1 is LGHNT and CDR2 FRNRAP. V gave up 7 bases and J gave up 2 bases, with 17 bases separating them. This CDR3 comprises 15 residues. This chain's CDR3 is CASARVGPINTEAFF. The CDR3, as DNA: TGTGCTAGTGCCCGAGTGGGGCCTATTAACACTGAAGCTTTCTTT.

The CDR3 region is CASRAGVYEQYF. CDR3 nucleotides: TGTGCCAGCAGGGCGGGGGTATACGAGCAGTACTTC. The rearrangement joins TRBV6-5 to TRBJ2-7; 7 bases agree with TRBD2. The CDR3 contains 12 residues. CDR1 and CDR2 from the germline V gene are MNHEY and SVGAGI. V lost 6 bases to trimming and J lost 4 bases; unmatched junction nucleotides: 3.

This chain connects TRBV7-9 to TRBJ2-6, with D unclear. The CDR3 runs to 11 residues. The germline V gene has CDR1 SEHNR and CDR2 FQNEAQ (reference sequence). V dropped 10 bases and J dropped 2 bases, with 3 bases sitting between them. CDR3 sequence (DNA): TGTGCCATAACTGGGGCCAACGTCCTGACTTTC. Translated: CAITGANVLTF.

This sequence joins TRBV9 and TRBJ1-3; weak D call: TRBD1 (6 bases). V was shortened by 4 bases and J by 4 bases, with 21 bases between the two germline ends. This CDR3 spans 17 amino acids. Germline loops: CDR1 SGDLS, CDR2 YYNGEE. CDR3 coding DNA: TGTGCCAGCAGCCCGCTGGGGGGGCCCGGATCCGGAAACACCATATATTTT. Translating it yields CASSPLGGPGSGNTIYF.

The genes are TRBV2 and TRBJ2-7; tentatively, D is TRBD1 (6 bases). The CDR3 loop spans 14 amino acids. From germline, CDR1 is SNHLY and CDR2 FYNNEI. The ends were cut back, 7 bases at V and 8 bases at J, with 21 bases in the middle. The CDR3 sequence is CASTRDTELGQQYF. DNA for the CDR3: TGTGCCAGCACCCGGGACACCGAACTCGGCCAGCAGTACTTC.

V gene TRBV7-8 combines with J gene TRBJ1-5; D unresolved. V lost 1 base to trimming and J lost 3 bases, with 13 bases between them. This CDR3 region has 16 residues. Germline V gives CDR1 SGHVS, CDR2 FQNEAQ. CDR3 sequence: CASSLVRTGINQPQHF. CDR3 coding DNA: TGTGCCAGCAGCTTAGTAAGGACGGGAATCAATCAGCCCCAGCATTTT.